The TCR beta chain described here comes from a study of T cells after yellow fever vaccination. Study-level information: SMART-Seq v4 Ultra Low Input served to prepare low-cell-number fractions.

The CDR3 totals 13 residues. Per the germline V gene, CDR1 is DFQATT and CDR2 is SNEGSKA (reference sequence). Between the trimmed V and J ends, which lost 5 bases and 3 bases, there was a span of 10 bases. TCRdb ran MiXCR on the 5' RACE reads and lists one entry per CDR3 protein. Of about 330,000 distinct CDR3 sequences listed, roughly 8.3% are singletons. The chain has TRBV20-1 and TRBJ2-2, with D uncertain. The TCR comes from a young man who received the YFV17D yellow fever vaccine. This specimen was PBMCs, taken about 49 days after the first yellow fever vaccination. This CDR3 is CSAHGPYTGELFF. In nucleotides, the CDR3 is TGCAGTGCTCACGGGCCATACACCGGGGAGCTGTTTTTT.